The 21 T cell receptor beta chains given below trace back to one sample, sequenced in a study of T-cell memory formation after mild COVID-19. TCRdb re-derived calls from the 5' RACE reads in MiXCR, one entry per CDR3 protein. The table has a few hundred thousand distinct CDR3 sequences, 25% to 30% seen once; the top ten hold roughly 13%. The sample taken for sequencing was PBMCs or a T cell subset sorted from them (not recorded which). Every receptor here comes from an adult woman who had mild COVID-19 (a few samples of this study predate the infection). Cell type and time point are not known.

J is TRBJ1-1 and V is TRBV12-3 or TRBV12-4; no clear D gene. CDR3 length: 12 amino acids. V gave up 2 bases and J gave up 6 bases, with 7 bases separating them. This CDR3 reads CASSLIRAEAFF. The CDR3, as DNA: TGTGCCAGCAGTTTAATTCGGGCTGAAGCTTTCTTT.

The genes are TRBV6-1 and TRBJ2-1, with no clear D. V was shortened by 10 bases and J by 1 base, with 14 bases between the two germline ends. The CDR3 is made up of 14 amino acids. Per the germline V gene, CDR1 is MNHNS and CDR2 is SASEGT. CDR3 amino acids: CATFAGWSYNEQFF. DNA of the CDR3: TGTGCCACATTTGCCGGTTGGTCCTACAATGAGCAGTTCTTC.

This clonotype was counted only a few times. The chain joins TRBV7-9 to TRBJ1-2; unclear D gene. The CDR3 has 15 amino acids. Trimming removed 0 bases at V and 0 bases at J, with 8 bases between. Germline V gives CDR1 SEHNR, CDR2 FQNEAQ (reference sequence). The CDR3 sequence is CASSLAHSPNYGYTF. CDR3 in DNA: TGTGCCAGCAGCTTAGCGCATAGCCCTAACTATGGCTACACCTTC.

This clonotype was observed a few times. V is TRBV21-1 and J is TRBJ2-1; the table assigns TRBD1, which was not confirmed against the DNA. TRBV21-1 constitutes a pseudogene. This CDR3 is 16 amino acids long. CDR3 sequence (DNA): TGTGCCAGCAGCAAATTGGGCCTGCCCCCCTACAATGAGCAGTTCTTC. It is translated as CASSKLGLPPYNEQFF.

Only a few counts were recorded for this clonotype. The chain joins TRBV18 to TRBJ2-1; 9 bases line up with TRBD2. Germline V lookup: CDR1 KGHSH, CDR2 LQKENI. V was clipped by 6 bases and J by 7 bases; unmatched bases: 10. CDR3 length: 15 residues. The CDR3 is CASSLTLAGSNEQFF. The CDR3 coding sequence is TGTGCCAGCTCGCTTACTCTAGCGGGATCGAATGAGCAGTTCTTC.

This sequence joins TRBV10-3 and TRBJ2-3, with 9 nucleotides matching TRBD1. The junction had 5 bases not matched to a gene; V was cut back by 0 bases and J by 1 base. This CDR3 has 17 residues. Germline lookup yields CDR1 ENHRY and CDR2 SYGVKD. Here the CDR3 DNA reads TGTGCCATCAGTGAGTCTGGGACAGGGATACGCACAGATACGCAGTATTTT. This encodes CAISESGTGIRTDTQYF.

This chain uses TRBV4-2 with TRBJ1-2; 8 positions agree with TRBD1. The CDR3 runs to 17 residues. The V and J ends lost 0 bases and 6 bases, in that order; junction bases with no gene match: 12. CDR1 and CDR2 (germline): LGHNA, YNFKEQ. CDR3: CASSQDRVLDREDGYTF. The CDR3 region has the DNA TGTGCCAGCAGCCAAGATCGTGTGCTGGACAGGGAGGATGGCTACACCTTC.

This chain links TRBV7-9 with TRBJ1-1; D uncertain. This CDR3 has 15 amino acids. The germline gives CDR1 SEHNR, CDR2 FQNEAQ (reference sequence). V lost 4 bases, J lost 0 bases, and 12 bases lay in between. CDR3 nucleotides: TGTGCCAGCAGCTACCCACCCACATTGAACACTGAAGCTTTCTTT. This codes for CASSYPPTLNTEAFF.

This clonotype was recorded a few times. CDR3 bases: TGTGCCAGCTCCCCTCTTTTGGACCAGTTCTTC. This codes for CASSPLLDQFF. The chain is built from TRBV7-8 and TRBJ2-1; unclear D gene. V lost 8 bases, J lost 13 bases, and 15 bases lay in between. This CDR3 comprises 11 residues. CDR1 is SGHVS and CDR2 is FQNEAQ in the germline V gene.

This clonotype has just a few counts. This chain connects TRBV20-1 to TRBJ1-3; the match to TRBD1 covers 11 bases. The germline V gene encodes CDR1 DFQATT and CDR2 SNEGSKA (reference sequence). V was pared by 5 bases and J by 7 bases, with 7 bases of the junction left unmatched. The CDR3 sequence is 14 residues long. The CDR3: CSADFGQGANTIYF. DNA for the CDR3: TGCAGTGCTGACTTCGGACAGGGGGCTAACACCATATATTTT.

A few counts support this clonotype. The chain has TRBV3-1 and TRBJ1-1; 7 bases agree with TRBD1. Germline CDR1 is LGHDT and CDR2 is YNNKEL (reference sequence). V shed 4 bases and J 4 bases; nucleotides not matched to a gene: 9. This CDR3 spans 15 amino acids. The CDR3 reads CASSPDRLRSTEAFF. The CDR3 DNA follows: TGTGCCAGCAGCCCGGACAGGCTCCGGAGCACTGAAGCTTTCTTT. The full variable domain, in which reference TRBV3-1 and TRBJ1-1 provide the parts outside the CDR3, is DTAVSQTPKYLVTQMGNDKSIKCEQNLGHDTMYWYKQDSKKFLKIMFSYNNKELIINETVPNRFSPKSPDKAHLNLHINSLELGDSAVYFCASSPDRLRSTEAFFGQGTRLTVV.

V and J are TRBV20-1 and TRBJ2-7; 7 bases line up with TRBD1. The CDR3 is made up of 14 amino acids. Germline-derived CDR1 and CDR2 are DFQATT and SNEGSKA (reference sequence). V gave up 1 base and J gave up 4 bases; unmatched junction bases: 7. CDR3 amino acids: CSARAIQGVYEQYF. Here the CDR3 DNA reads TGCAGTGCTAGAGCAATTCAGGGGGTTTACGAGCAGTACTTC.

This clonotype was found a few times. The chain is built from TRBV6-5 and TRBJ2-5; TRBD2 might be the D (7 bases). V was pared by 0 bases and J by 13 bases, with 12 bases between. The CDR3 length is 12 residues. Germline values: CDR1 MNHEY, CDR2 SVGAGI. The CDR3 sequence is CASSYSQGGVYF. The CDR3 DNA is TGTGCCAGCAGTTACTCACAGGGAGGGGTGTACTTC.

The chain combines TRBV5-6 with TRBJ1-1; 7 nucleotides align to TRBD1. The CDR3 extends over 13 amino acids. With 1 base clipped from V and 8 bases from J, the junction kept 5 bases outside the gene matches. CDR1 and CDR2 from the germline V gene are SGHDT and YYEEEE. CDR3 sequence: CASSLTGDREAFF. DNA of the CDR3: TGTGCCAGCAGCTTGACAGGGGACCGGGAAGCTTTCTTT. Using reference TRBV5-6 and TRBJ1-1 for the parts outside the CDR3, the full variable domain is DAGVTQSPTHLIKTRGQQVTLRCSPKSGHDTVSWYQQALGQGPQFIFQYYEEEERQRGNFPDRFSGHQFPNYSSELNVNALLLGDSALYLCASSLTGDREAFFGQGTRLTVV.

The chain carries TRBV11-2 and TRBJ2-2; D ambiguous. Trimming removed 0 bases at V and 0 bases at J, with 8 bases between. CDR3 length equals 16 residues. The germline V gene encodes CDR1 SGHAT and CDR2 FQNNGV. CDR3 bases: TGTGCCAGCAGCTTAGAGGCAGGCTCGAACACCGGGGAGCTGTTTTTT. The encoded protein is CASSLEAGSNTGELFF.

This clonotype appeared a few times. The V gene is TRBV5-4, the J gene TRBJ2-1; the D gene could be TRBD1 or TRBD2 (5 bases each). In germline, CDR1 is SGHNT, CDR2 YYREEE (reference sequence). V was clipped by 0 bases and J by 9 bases, with 16 bases between them. The CDR3 has 15 residues. This CDR3 is CASSLGRSRDLEQFF. CDR3 sequence (DNA): TGTGCCAGCAGCTTGGGTCGAAGCCGGGACCTTGAGCAGTTCTTC.

The V call is TRBV29-1, the J call TRBJ1-1; 7 nucleotides agree with TRBD1. The trim removed 6 bases at V and 1 base at J, leaving 5 bases unmatched. Germline V CDR1 and CDR2: SQVTM, ANQGSEA. The CDR3 totals 13 residues. CDR3 DNA: TGCAGCGTGAAGGACAGGAGGAACACTGAAGCTTTCTTT. This encodes CSVKDRRNTEAFF.

This clonotype was picked up a small number of times. This chain connects TRBV5-1 to TRBJ2-7; D may be TRBD1 (6 bases). CDR3 length equals 15 residues. The germline V gene encodes CDR1 SGHRS and CDR2 YFSETQ. V gave up 2 bases and J gave up 2 bases, with 14 bases separating them. The CDR3 region is CASSLAQGSAYEQYF. The CDR3 nucleotides are TGCGCCAGCAGCTTAGCACAGGGTTCAGCCTACGAGCAGTACTTC.

The J gene is TRBJ1-2, the V gene TRBV4-1; maybe TRBD1 (5 bases). Trimming stripped 0 bases from V and 4 bases from J, with 9 bases between. The germline V gene encodes CDR1 MGHRA and CDR2 YSYEKL. This CDR3 is 14 amino acids long. The CDR3 is CASSQDRGSYGYTF. CDR3 nucleotide sequence: TGCGCCAGCAGCCAAGATAGGGGTAGCTATGGCTACACCTTC.

This clonotype was seen a few times. This rearrangement joins TRBV29-1 to TRBJ2-4; D uncertain. Per germline, CDR1 SQVTM and CDR2 ANQGSEA. V lost 7 bases and J 0 bases, leaving 10 bases between the germline ends. The CDR3 has 13 residues. This CDR3 is CSAAFPAKNIQYF. CDR3 sequence (DNA): TGCAGCGCAGCCTTTCCAGCCAAAAACATTCAGTACTTC. Filled out from reference TRBV29-1 and TRBJ2-4, the complete variable domain reads SAVISQKPSRDICQRGTSLTIQCQVDSQVTMMFWYRQQPGQSLTLIATANQGSEATYESGFVIDKFPISRPNLTFSTLTVSNMSPEDSSIYLCSAAFPAKNIQYFGAGTRLSVL.

The chain has TRBV20-1 and TRBJ2-5, with D possibly TRBD1 on 6 matching bases. Germline values: CDR1 DFQATT, CDR2 SNEGSKA (reference sequence). The CDR3 runs 14 residues. V gave up 3 bases and J gave up 4 bases, with 15 bases separating them. The CDR3 is CSASFPLRGETQYF. Here the CDR3 DNA reads TGCAGTGCTAGCTTCCCACTCAGGGGAGAGACCCAGTACTTC.